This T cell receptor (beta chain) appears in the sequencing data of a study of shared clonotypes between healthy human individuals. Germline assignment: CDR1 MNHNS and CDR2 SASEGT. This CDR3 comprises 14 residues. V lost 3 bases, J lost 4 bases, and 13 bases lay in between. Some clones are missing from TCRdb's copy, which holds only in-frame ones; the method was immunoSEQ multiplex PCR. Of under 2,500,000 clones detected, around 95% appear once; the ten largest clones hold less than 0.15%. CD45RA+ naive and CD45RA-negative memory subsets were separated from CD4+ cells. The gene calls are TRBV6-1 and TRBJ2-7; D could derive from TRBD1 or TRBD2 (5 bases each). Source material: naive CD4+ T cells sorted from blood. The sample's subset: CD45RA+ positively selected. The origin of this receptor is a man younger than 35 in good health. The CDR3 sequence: CASSEGPSWYEQYF. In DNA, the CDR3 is TGTGCCAGCAGTGAGGGACCGAGCTGGTACGAGCAGTACTTC.